The 9 T cell receptor beta chains below were found in one sample sequenced in a study of shared clonotypes between healthy human individuals. Sequenced by immunoSEQ multiplex PCR; TCRdb stores in-frame clones only, minus some. This sample yields about 2.3 million clones, of which more than 85% are seen a single time; about 0.39% belongs to the top ten. The sequenced material came from naive CD4+ T cells from PBMCs. As for subset: CD45RA+ positively selected. The source of these receptors is a man between 18 and 35 years old in good health. Some clones in this sample may be carry-over from other donors' samples.

The chain couples TRBV28 to TRBJ2-3; 8 bases map to TRBD2. The CDR3 extends over 13 amino acids. Germline V gene lookup returns CDR1 MDHEN and CDR2 SYDVKM. Trimming cost V 5 bases and J 11 bases; bases outside gene matches: 9. CDR3 bases: TGTGCCAGCAGTCTAGCGGGTGCCAGGGTGCAGTATTTT. It codes for CASSLAGARVQYF.

J is TRBJ2-3 and V is TRBV7-7; 11 bases are shared with TRBD2. Trimming cost V 5 bases and J 3 bases; bases outside gene matches: 4. Germline CDR1 and CDR2: SSHAT and FNYEAQ (reference sequence). The CDR3 is 15 residues long. The CDR3 DNA reads TGTGCCAGCAGCCAGGGACTAGCGGCTACAGATACGCAGTATTTT. This codes for CASSQGLAATDTQYF.

The rearrangement links TRBV9 to TRBJ2-7; 10 nucleotides align to TRBD1. This CDR3 is built from 14 residues. The V gene's germline CDR1 is SGDLS and CDR2 YYNGEE. Trimming removed 3 bases from V and 6 bases from J; junction bases left unmatched: 6. The CDR3 DNA reads TGTGCCAGCAGCGCTCAGGGACAGGGGTTCGAGCAGTACTTC. As protein: CASSAQGQGFEQYF.

The J gene is TRBJ2-2, the V gene TRBV6-6; D is unclear. Germline V gives CDR1 MNHNY, CDR2 SVGAGI (reference sequence). The CDR3 is 14 amino acids. Trimming removed 0 bases from V and 8 bases from J, with 10 bases in between. The CDR3 DNA reads as TGTGCCAGCAGTTACTCCCTGACGAGGGGGGAGCTGTTTTTT. Its protein is CASSYSLTRGELFF.

This CDR3 reads CASSDWETQYF. The CDR3 region has the DNA TGTGCCAGCAGTGATTGGGAGACCCAGTACTTC. J is TRBJ2-5 and V is TRBV25-1; D not certain. V lost 3 bases and J 5 bases, leaving 4 bases between the germline ends. The CDR3 consists of 11 residues. The germline V gene has CDR1 MGHDK and CDR2 SYGVNS. Full variable domain (remainder filled in from reference TRBV25-1 and TRBJ2-5): EADIYQTPRYLVIGTGKKITLECSQTMGHDKMYWYQQDPGMELHLIHYSYGVNSTEKGDLSSESTVSRIRTEHFPLTLESARPSHTSQYLCASSDWETQYFGPGTRLLVL.

The rearrangement joins TRBV29-1 to TRBJ1-2; 7 nucleotides agree with TRBD1. The V segment lost 3 bases and the J segment 7 bases; nucleotides outside the gene matches: 8. CDR3 length: 13 amino acids. The V gene's germline CDR1 is SQVTM and CDR2 ANQGSEA. CDR3 in DNA: TGCAGCGTTGAGGGGCAGGGGGTGGTTGGCTACACCTTC. It yields the protein CSVEGQGVVGYTF.

Note on this clone: Other DNA sequences in the same sample also yield this CDR3. The CDR3: CASSDRRTAYEQYF. CDR3 nucleotide sequence: TGTGCCAGCAGTGATAGGCGGACGGCCTACGAGCAGTACTTC. The chain carries TRBV2 and TRBJ2-7; D not certain. The germline V gene has CDR1 SNHLY and CDR2 FYNNEI. Deletions cut 3 bases from V and 2 bases from J, with 11 bases between. CDR3 length: 14 residues.

The chain employs TRBV5-1 and TRBJ2-2; 7 bases map to TRBD1. The germline CDR1 and CDR2 sequences are SGHRS and YFSETQ. V gave up 0 bases and J gave up 6 bases; unmatched junction bases: 5. The CDR3 consists of 15 residues. CDR3: CASSLVQGFAGELFF. CDR3 nucleotides: TGCGCCAGCAGCTTGGTACAGGGGTTTGCCGGGGAGCTGTTTTTT.

V and J are TRBV10-1 and TRBJ1-5; D ambiguous. V lost 2 bases and J 5 bases, leaving 7 bases between the germline ends. There are 13 residues in the CDR3. In germline, CDR1 is WNHNN, CDR2 SYGVQD (reference sequence). The CDR3 bases are TGCGCCAGCAGTGAGGGACCTTATCAGCCCCAGCATTTT. It translates to CASSEGPYQPQHF.